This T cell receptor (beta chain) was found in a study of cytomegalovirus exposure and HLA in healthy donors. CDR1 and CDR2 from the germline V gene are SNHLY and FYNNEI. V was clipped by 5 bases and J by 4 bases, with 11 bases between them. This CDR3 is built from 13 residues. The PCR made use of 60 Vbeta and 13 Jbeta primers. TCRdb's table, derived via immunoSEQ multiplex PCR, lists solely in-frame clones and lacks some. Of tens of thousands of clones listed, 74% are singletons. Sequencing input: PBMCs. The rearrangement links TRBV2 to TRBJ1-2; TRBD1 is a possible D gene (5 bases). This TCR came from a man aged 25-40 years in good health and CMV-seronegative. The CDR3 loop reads CASSRDSSYGYTF. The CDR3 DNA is TGTGCCAGCAGTCGAGACAGTTCCTATGGCTACACCTTC.